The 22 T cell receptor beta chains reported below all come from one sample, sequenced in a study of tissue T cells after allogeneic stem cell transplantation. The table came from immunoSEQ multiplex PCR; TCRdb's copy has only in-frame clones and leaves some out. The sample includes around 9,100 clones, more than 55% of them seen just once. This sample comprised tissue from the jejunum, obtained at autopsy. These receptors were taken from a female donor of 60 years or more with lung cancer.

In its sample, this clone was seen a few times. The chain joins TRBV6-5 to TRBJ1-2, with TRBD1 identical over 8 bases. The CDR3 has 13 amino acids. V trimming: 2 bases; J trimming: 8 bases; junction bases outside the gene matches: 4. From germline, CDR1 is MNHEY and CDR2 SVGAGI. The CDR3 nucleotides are TGTGCCAGCAGTTACAGGGACAGGCGCGGCTACACCTTC. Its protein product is CASSYRDRRGYTF.

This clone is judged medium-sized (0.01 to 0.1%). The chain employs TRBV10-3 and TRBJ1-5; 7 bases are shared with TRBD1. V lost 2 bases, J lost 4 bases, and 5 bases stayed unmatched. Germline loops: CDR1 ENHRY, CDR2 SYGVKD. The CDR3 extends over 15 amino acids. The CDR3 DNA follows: TGTGCCATCAGTGAGGACAGGGATGGGAATCAGCCCCAGCATTTT. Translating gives CAISEDRDGNQPQHF.

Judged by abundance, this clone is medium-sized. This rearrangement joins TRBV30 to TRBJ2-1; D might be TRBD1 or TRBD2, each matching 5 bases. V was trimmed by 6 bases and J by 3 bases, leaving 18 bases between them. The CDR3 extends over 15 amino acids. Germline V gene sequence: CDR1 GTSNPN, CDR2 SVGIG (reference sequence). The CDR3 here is CACGVPRGGYNEQFF. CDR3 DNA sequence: TGTGCCTGTGGGGTCCCACGTGGGGGCTACAATGAGCAGTTCTTC.

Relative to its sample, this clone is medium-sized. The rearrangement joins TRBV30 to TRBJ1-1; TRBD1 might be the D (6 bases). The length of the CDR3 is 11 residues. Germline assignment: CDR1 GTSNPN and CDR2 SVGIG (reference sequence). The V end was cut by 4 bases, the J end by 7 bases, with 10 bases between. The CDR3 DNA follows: TGTGCCTGGACTCGAGGGGGTGAAGCTTTCTTT. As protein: CAWTRGGEAFF.

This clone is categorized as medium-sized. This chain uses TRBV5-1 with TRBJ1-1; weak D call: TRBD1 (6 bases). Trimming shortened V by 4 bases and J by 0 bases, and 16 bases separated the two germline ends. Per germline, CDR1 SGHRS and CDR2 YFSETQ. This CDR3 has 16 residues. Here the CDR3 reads CASSPLGATMNTEAFF. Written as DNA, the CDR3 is TGCGCCAGCAGCCCACTGGGGGCGACAATGAACACTGAAGCTTTCTTT.

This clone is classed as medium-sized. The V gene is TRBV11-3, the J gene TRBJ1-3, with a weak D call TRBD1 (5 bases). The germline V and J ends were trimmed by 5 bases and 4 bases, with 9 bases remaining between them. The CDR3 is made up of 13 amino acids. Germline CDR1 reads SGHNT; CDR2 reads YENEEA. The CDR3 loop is CASSPRQGNTIYF. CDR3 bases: TGTGCCAGCAGCCCCCGACAGGGAAACACCATATATTTT.

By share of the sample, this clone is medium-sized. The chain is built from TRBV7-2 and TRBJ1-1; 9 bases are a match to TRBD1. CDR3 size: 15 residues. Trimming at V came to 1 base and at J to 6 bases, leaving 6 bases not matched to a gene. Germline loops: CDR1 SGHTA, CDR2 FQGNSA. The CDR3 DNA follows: TGTGCCAGCAGCTTAGGAGGACAGGGGAGGCCTGAAGCTTTCTTT. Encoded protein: CASSLGGQGRPEAFF.

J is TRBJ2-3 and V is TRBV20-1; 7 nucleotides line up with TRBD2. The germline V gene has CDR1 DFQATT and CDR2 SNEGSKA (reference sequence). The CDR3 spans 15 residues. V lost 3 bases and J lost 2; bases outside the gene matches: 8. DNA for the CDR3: TGCAGTGCTAGTGGGACTACTCATTCCACAGATACGCAGTATTTT. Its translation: CSASGTTHSTDTQYF.

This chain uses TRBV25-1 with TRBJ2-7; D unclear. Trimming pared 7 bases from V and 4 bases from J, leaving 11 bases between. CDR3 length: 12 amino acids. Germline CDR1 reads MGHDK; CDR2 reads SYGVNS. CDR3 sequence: CASKTEGYEQYF. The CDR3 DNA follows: TGTGCCAGCAAGACTGAAGGTTACGAGCAGTACTTC.

DNA of the CDR3: TGTGCCAGCAGTGTGGGACAGCCGAGTATATTGGAATACAATGAGCAGTTCTTC. This codes for CASSVGQPSILEYNEQFF. V and J are TRBV6-1 and TRBJ2-1, with 7 bases matching TRBD1. The CDR3 runs 18 residues. The germline V gene has CDR1 MNHNS and CDR2 SASEGT. V was pared by 4 bases and J by 4 bases, with 16 bases of the junction left unmatched.

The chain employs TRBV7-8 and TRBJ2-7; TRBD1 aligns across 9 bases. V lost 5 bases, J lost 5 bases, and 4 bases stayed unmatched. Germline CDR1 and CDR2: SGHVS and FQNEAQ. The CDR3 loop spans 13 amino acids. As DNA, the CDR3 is TGTGCCAGCAGCCGGGACAGGGTAAACGAGCAGTACTTC. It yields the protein CASSRDRVNEQYF.

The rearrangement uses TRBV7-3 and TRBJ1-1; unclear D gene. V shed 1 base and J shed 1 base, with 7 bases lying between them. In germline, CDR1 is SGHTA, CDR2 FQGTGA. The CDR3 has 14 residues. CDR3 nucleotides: TGTGCCAGCAGCTTAAGCGGGAGGAACACTGAAGCTTTCTTT. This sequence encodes CASSLSGRNTEAFF. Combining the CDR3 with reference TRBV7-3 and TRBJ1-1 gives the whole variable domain GAGVSQTPSNKVTEKGKYVELRCDPISGHTALYWYRQSLGQGPEFLIYFQGTGAADDSGLPNDRFFAVRPEGSVSTLKIQRTERGDSAVYLCASSLSGRNTEAFFGQGTRLTVV.

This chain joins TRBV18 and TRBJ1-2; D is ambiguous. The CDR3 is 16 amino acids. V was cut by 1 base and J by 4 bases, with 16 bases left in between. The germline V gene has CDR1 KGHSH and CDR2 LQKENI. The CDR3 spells CASSPQLGLAGYGYTF. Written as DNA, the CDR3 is TGTGCCAGCTCACCACAGCTGGGGTTGGCGGGCTATGGCTACACCTTC.

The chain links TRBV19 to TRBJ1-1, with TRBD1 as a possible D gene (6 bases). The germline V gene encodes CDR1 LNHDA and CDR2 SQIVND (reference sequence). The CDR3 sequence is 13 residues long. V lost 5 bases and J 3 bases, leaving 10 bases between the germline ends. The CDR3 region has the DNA TGTGCCAGTAGTTTTAACAGGGACACTGAAGCTTTCTTT. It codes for CASSFNRDTEAFF.

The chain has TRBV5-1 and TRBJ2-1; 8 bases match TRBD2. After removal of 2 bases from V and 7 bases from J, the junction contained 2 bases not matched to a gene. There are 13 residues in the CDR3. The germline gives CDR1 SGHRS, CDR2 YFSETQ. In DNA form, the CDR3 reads TGCGCCAGCAGCTTCGGCGGGGGGAATGAGCAGTTCTTC. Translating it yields CASSFGGGNEQFF.

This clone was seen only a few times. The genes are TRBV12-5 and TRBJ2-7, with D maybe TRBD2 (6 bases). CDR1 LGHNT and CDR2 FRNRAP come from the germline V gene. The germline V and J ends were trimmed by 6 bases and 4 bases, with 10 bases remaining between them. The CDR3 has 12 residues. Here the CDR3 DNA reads TGTGCTAGTGGCCTTGGGGGGTACGAGCAGTACTTC. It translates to CASGLGGYEQYF.

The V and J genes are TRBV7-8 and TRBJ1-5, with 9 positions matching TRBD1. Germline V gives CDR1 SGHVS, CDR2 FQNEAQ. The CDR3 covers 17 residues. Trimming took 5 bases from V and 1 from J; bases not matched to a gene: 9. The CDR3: CASSPGQGLGSNQPQHF. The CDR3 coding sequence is TGTGCCAGCAGCCCGGGACAGGGTTTGGGGAGCAATCAGCCCCAGCATTTT.

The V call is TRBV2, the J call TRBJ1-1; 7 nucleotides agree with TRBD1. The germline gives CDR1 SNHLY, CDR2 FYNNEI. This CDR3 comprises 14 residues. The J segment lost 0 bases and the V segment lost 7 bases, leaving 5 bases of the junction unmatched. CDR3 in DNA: TGTGCCAGCAAACAGGGGATAATGAACACTGAAGCTTTCTTT. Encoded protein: CASKQGIMNTEAFF.

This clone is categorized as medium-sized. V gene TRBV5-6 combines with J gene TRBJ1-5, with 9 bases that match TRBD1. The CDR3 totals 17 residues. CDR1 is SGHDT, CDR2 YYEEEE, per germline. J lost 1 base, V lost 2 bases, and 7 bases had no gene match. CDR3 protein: CASSLYTGGRSNQPQHF. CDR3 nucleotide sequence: TGTGCCAGCAGCTTATACACAGGGGGCAGGAGCAATCAGCCCCAGCATTTT.

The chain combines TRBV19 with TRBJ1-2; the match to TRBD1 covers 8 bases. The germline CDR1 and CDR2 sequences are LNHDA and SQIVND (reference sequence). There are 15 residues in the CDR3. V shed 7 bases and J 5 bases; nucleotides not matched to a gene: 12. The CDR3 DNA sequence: TGTGCCAGTACCCCCGACAGGGGACTCCTATATGGCTACACCTTC. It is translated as CASTPDRGLLYGYTF.

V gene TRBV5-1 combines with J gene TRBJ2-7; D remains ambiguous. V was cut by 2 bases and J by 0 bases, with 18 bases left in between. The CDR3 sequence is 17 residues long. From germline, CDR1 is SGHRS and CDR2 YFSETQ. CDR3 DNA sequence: TGCGCCAGCAGCTTTAGGACCGGGTTGCTTTCCTCCTACGAGCAGTACTTC. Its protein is CASSFRTGLLSSYEQYF.

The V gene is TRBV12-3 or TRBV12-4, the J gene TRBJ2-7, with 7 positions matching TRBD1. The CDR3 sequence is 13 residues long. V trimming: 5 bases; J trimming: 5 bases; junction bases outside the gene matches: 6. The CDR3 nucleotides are TGTGCCAGCAGTGCAGACAGGGACCACGAGCAGTACTTC. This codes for CASSADRDHEQYF.